Following are 10 T cell receptor beta chains from one sample sequenced in a study of T cell changes during pregnancy in multiple sclerosis. Clones were sequenced by immunoSEQ multiplex PCR, and TCRdb holds only the in-frame ones, with some missing. The repertoire has 61,000 or so clones, 93% of them found once; the top ten carry roughly 0.33%. This sample comprised CD4+ T cells from peripheral blood mononuclear cells, obtained before pregnancy. These receptors were taken from a female donor with multiple sclerosis, enrolled in a pregnancy study.

The gene calls are TRBV11-2 and TRBJ2-7; D is unclear. CDR1 is SGHAT, CDR2 FQNNGV, per germline. The CDR3 covers 16 residues. V lost 5 bases, J lost 2 bases, and 19 bases lay in between. CDR3 nucleotide sequence: TGTGCCAGCAGCCCCCCCGCCTTGAGCCGTCCCTACGAGCAGTACTTC. This encodes CASSPPALSRPYEQYF.

The count of this clone is one. The CDR3 reads CASSTSGTGATNEKLFF. Written as DNA, the CDR3 is TGTGCCAGTAGTACATCCGGGACAGGGGCAACTAATGAAAAACTGTTTTTT. The chain is built from TRBV19 and TRBJ1-4, with TRBD1 identical over 10 bases. V shed 4 bases and J 0 bases; nucleotides not matched to a gene: 5. The CDR3 has 17 residues. Germline V CDR1 and CDR2: LNHDA, SQIVND (reference sequence).

The chain carries TRBV27 and TRBJ2-7; 9 bases map to TRBD1. The CDR3 has 14 residues. V was pared by 5 bases and J by 4 bases, with 6 bases of the junction left unmatched. CDR1 is MNHEY and CDR2 is SMNVEV in the germline V gene (reference sequence). CDR3 sequence (DNA): TGTGCCAGCAGTCCGGGACAGGGCCTATACGAGCAGTACTTC. Its protein product is CASSPGQGLYEQYF.

The V call is TRBV7-2, the J call TRBJ2-1; 9 positions agree with TRBD2. Germline V gene sequence: CDR1 SGHTA, CDR2 FQGNSA. The V segment lost 5 bases and the J segment 7 bases; nucleotides outside the gene matches: 12. The CDR3 has 16 residues. DNA of the CDR3: TGTGCCAGCAGCCCCCGGGGGCTAGCGGGATCAAATGAGCAGTTCTTC. It yields the protein CASSPRGLAGSNEQFF.

In DNA, the CDR3 is TGTGCCAGCAGCTTGCTACGGACAGGCCTAGCCAAAAACATTCAGTACTTC. This encodes CASSLLRTGLAKNIQYF. The V gene is TRBV13, the J gene TRBJ2-4; TRBD1 agrees at 7 bases. CDR3 size: 17 residues. J lost 0 bases, V lost 3 bases, and 8 bases had no gene match. The germline gives CDR1 PRHDT, CDR2 FYEKMQ (reference sequence).

On this clone itself: The junction and the germline gene differ at one end; a read error may be behind it. CDR3 loop: CASSLGGRRADTQYF. The CDR3 nucleotides are TGTGCTAGCAGCTTAGGGGGCAGAAGGGCAGATACGCAGTATTTT. The chain couples TRBV7-7 to TRBJ2-3, with 7 bases that match TRBD1. CDR3 length equals 15 residues. The germline CDR1 and CDR2 sequences are SSHAT and FNYEAQ (reference sequence).

The genes are TRBV5-8 and TRBJ2-1, with unresolved D. The CDR3 contains 15 residues. Per germline, CDR1 SGHTS and CDR2 YDEGEE. V was trimmed by 2 bases and J by 0 bases, leaving 9 bases between them. In nucleotides, the CDR3 is TGTGCCAGCAGCTTTCGCGGCAGCTCCTACAATGAGCAGTTCTTC. Amino acid sequence: CASSFRGSSYNEQFF.

This clone was counted only a few times. This chain uses TRBV4-3 with TRBJ1-1; weak D call: TRBD1 (6 bases). The germline V and J ends were trimmed by 2 bases and 1 base, with 11 bases remaining between them. The CDR3 sequence is 15 residues long. Looked up from germline, CDR1 is LGHNA and CDR2 is YSLEER. The CDR3 bases are TGCGCCAGCAGCCAAAACAGGGATTCGAACACTGAAGCTTTCTTT. Amino acids: CASSQNRDSNTEAFF.

V gene TRBV4-1 combines with J gene TRBJ1-2; 8 nucleotides agree with TRBD1. The CDR3 is 16 amino acids. V shed 4 bases and J 5 bases; nucleotides not matched to a gene: 12. The germline V gene has CDR1 MGHRA and CDR2 YSYEKL. CDR3 protein: CASSLHSTGGSYGYTF. The CDR3 bases are TGCGCCAGCAGCCTTCACTCTACAGGGGGTTCATATGGCTACACCTTC.

The chain carries TRBV5-4 and TRBJ2-5; D might be TRBD2 (5 bases). Trimming left V 5 bases short and J 9 bases short, with 17 bases between. The CDR3 has 13 residues. Germline loops: CDR1 SGHNT, CDR2 YYREEE (reference sequence). The CDR3 nucleotides are TGTGCCAGCAGTGAACAAGGAGGCATGGCCCAGTACTTC. Translated, it gives CASSEQGGMAQYF.